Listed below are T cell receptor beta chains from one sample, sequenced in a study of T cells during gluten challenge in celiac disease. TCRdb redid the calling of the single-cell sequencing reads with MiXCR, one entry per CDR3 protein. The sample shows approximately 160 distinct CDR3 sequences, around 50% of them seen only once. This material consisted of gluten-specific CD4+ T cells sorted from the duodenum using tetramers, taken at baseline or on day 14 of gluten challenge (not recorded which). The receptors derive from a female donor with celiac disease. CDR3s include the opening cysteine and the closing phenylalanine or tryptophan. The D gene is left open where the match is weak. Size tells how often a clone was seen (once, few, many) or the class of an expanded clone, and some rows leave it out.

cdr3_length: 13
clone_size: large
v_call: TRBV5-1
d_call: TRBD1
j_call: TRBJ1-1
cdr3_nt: TGCGCCAGCAGCTGGGGGACAGGGGGCTTCGCTTTCTTT
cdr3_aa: CASSWGTGGFAFF

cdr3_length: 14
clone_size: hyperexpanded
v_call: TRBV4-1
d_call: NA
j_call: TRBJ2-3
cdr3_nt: TGCGCCAGCAGCCATCCCCAACCTGCAGATACGCAGTATTTT
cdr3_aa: CASSHPQPADTQYF

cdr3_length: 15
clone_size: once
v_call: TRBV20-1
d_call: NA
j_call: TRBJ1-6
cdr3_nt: TGCAGTGCCCCGACCGGAAACGGCTATAATTCACCCCTCCACTTT
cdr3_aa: CSAPTGNGYNSPLHF

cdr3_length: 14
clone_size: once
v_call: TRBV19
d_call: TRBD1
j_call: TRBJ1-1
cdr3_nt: TGTGCCAGTAGTTTGGGACAGGGGGGCACTGAAGCTTTCTTT
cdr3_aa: CASSLGQGGTEAFF

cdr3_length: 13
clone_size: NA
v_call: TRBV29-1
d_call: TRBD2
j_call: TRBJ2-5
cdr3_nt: TGCAGCGTTGATAAGGGAGGGATAGAGACCCAGTACTTC
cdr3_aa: CSVDKGGIETQYF

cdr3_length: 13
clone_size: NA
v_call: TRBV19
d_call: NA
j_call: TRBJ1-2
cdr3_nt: TGTGCCAGTAGTTTACGGGCAGTTTTGGACTACACCTTC
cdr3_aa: CASSLRAVLDYTF

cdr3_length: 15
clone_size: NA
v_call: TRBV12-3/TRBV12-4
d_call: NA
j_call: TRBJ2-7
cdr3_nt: TGTGCCAGCAGGCCCAGGGGGGCGCCTTCCTACGAGCAGTACTTC
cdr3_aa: CASRPRGAPSYEQYF

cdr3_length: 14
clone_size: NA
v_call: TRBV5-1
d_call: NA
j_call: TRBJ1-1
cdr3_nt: TGCGCCAGCAGCTTTAAAGGGATGAACACTGAAGCTTTCTTT
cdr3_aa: CASSFKGMNTEAFF

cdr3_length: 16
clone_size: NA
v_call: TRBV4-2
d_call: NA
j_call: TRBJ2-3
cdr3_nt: TGTGCCAGCAGCCAAGATCCTATCGGTGGCACAGATACGCAGTATTTT
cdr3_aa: CASSQDPIGGTDTQYF

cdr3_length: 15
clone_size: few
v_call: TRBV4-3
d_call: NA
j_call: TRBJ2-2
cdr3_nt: TGCGCCAGCAGCCAAGACCCTAGCCTAGTAGTGGAGCTGTTTTTT
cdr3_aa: CASSQDPSLVVELFF

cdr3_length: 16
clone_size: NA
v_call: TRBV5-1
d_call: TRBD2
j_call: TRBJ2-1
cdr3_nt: TGCGCCAGCAGCGCCTTGGGCGCGGGAGGAAACAATGAGCAGTTCTTC
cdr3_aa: CASSALGAGGNNEQFF

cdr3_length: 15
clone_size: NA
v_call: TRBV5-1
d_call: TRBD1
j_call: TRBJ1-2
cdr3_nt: TGCGCCAGCAGCTTTACAGGGGATCCCTACTATGGCTACACCTTC
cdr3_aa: CASSFTGDPYYGYTF

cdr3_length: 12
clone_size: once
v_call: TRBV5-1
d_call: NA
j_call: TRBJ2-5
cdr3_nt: TGCGCCAGCAGCTGGGAAGGGGAGACCCAGTACTTC
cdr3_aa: CASSWEGETQYF

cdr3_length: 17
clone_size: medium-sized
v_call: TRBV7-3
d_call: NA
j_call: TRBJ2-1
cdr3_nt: TGTGCCAGCAGCCCATTGGCAGGAGGACACCTTAGGAATGAGCAGTTCTTC
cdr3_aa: CASSPLAGGHLRNEQFF

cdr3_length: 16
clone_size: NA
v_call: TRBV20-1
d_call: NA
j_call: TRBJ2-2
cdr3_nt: TGCAGTGCTAGAGATAGGGCAGGGTTGAACACCGGGGAGCTGTTTTTT
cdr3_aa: CSARDRAGLNTGELFF

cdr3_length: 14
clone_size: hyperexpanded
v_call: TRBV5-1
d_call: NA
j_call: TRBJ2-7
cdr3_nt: TGCGCCAGCAGCTTGGCCCCTAATGGTGGGGAGCAGTACTTC
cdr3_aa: CASSLAPNGGEQYF

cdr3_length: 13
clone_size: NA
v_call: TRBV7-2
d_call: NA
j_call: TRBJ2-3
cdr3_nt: TGTGCCAGCAGCTTCAGATGGTCGGATACGCAGTATTTT
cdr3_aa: CASSFRWSDTQYF

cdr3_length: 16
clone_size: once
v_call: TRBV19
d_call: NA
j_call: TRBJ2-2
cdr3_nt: TGTGCCAGTAGTATAGATCTAGCGCGATACACCGGGGAGCTGTTTTTT
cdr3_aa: CASSIDLARYTGELFF

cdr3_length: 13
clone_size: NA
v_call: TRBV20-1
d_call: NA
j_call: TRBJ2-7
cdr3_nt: TGCAGTGCTAGAGGACCTTACCGCTACGAGCAGTACTTC
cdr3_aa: CSARGPYRYEQYF

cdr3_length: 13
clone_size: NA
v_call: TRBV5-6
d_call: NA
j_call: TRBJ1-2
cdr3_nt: TGTGCCAGCAGCTTGGCCACATCATATGGCTACACCTTC
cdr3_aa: CASSLATSYGYTF

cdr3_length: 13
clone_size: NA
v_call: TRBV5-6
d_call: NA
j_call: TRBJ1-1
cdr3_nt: TGTGCCAGCAGCCTTCTACAGGGTCATGAAGCTTTCTTT
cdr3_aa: CASSLLQGHEAFF

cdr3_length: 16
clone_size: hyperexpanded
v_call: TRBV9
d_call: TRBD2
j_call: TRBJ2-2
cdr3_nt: TGTGCCAGCAGCGTATGGGGCGGGGGTCAAGACGGGGAGCTGTTTTTT
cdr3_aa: CASSVWGGGQDGELFF

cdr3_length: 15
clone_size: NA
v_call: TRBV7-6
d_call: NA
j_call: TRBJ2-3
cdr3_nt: TGTGCCAGCAGCTTAGTTGGGACTTCCACAGATACGCAGTATTTT
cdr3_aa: CASSLVGTSTDTQYF

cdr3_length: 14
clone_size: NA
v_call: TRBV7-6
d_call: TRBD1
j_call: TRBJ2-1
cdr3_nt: TGTGCCAGCAGCTGGGGGACAGGGGATAATGAGCAGTTCTTC
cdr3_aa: CASSWGTGDNEQFF

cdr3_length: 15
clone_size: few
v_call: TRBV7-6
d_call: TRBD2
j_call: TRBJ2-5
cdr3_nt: TGTGCCAGCAGCTGGCTAGCGGGAGGCAGCGAGACCCAGTACTTC
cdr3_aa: CASSWLAGGSETQYF

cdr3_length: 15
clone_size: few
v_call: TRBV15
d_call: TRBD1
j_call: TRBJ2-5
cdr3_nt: TGTGCCACCAGCAGAGAGGGGAGACAGGGGGGGACCCAGTACTTC
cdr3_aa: CATSREGRQGGTQYF

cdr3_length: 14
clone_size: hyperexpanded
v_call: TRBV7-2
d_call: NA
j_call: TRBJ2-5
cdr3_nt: TGTGCCAGCAGCGTCAGGGTGTACCAAGAGACCCAGTACTTC
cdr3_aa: CASSVRVYQETQYF

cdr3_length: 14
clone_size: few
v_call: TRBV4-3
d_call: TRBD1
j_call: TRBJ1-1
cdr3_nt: TGCGCCAGCAGCCGCGGACAGGGTGTGACTGAAGCTTTCTTT
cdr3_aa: CASSRGQGVTEAFF

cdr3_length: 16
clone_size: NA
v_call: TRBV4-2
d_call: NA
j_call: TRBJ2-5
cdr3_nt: TGTGCCAGCAGCCTGTACGCTCCGGGGGAACAAGAGACCCAGTACTTC
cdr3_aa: CASSLYAPGEQETQYF

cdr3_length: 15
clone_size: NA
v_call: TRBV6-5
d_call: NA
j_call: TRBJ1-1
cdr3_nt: TGTGCCAGCAGGTCAACCTCACAGGGAAGAACTGAAGCTTTCTTT
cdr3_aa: CASRSTSQGRTEAFF

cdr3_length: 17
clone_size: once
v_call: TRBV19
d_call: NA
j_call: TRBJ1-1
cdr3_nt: TGTGCCAGTAGTATACCCCCGCAAGCAGCTCTGAACACTGAAGCTTTCTTT
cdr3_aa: CASSIPPQAALNTEAFF

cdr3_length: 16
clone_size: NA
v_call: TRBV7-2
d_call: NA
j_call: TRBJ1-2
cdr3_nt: TGTGCCAGCAGCTTAGCGGCGGGGTTACCTAACTATGGCTACACCTTC
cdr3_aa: CASSLAAGLPNYGYTF

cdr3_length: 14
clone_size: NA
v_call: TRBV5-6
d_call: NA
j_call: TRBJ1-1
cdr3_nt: TGTGCCAGCAGCTTGGTGAATATGAACACTGAATCTTTCTTT
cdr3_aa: CASSLVNMNTESFF

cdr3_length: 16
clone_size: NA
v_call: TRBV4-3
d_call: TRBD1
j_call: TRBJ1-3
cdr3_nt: TGCGCCAGCAGCCGTCTCCCCGGGACAGGGGCGGACACCATATATTTT
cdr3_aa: CASSRLPGTGADTIYF

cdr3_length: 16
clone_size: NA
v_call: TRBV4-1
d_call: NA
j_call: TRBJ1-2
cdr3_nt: TGCGCCAGCAGCCAAGATGCCCACGGACAGACAGATGGCTACACCTTC
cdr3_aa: CASSQDAHGQTDGYTF

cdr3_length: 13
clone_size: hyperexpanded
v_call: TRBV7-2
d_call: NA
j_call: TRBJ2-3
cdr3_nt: TGTGCCAGCTCAGTCAGGACCACAGATACGCAGTATTTT
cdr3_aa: CASSVRTTDTQYF